These 25 T cell receptor beta chains were sequenced from one sample in a study of T cell responses to AZD1222 COVID-19 vaccine. Profiling relied on immunoSEQ multiplex PCR, and the TCRdb table lists in-frame clones only, not all of them. The sample lists 95,000 or so clones, roughly 88% occurring once. The material sequenced was peripheral blood, taken on day 0 of AZD1222 vaccination. The origin of the receptors is an adult in good health.

The sample holds a few counts of this clone. The chain carries TRBV4-1 and TRBJ2-1, with D tentatively TRBD2 (6 bases). Germline CDR1 and CDR2: MGHRA and YSYEKL. V was cut by 1 base and J by 0 bases, with 7 bases left in between. The CDR3 spans 15 residues. CDR3 nucleotides: TGCGCCAGCAGCCAAGTGCGGGGCTCCTACAATGAGCAGTTCTTC. This gives the protein CASSQVRGSYNEQFF.

The chain links TRBV30 to TRBJ1-6, with a tentative D call TRBD1 (5 bases). CDR3 length equals 12 residues. V was pared by 5 bases and J by 13 bases, with 15 bases between. Germline assignment: CDR1 GTSNPN and CDR2 SVGIG (reference sequence). The CDR3 coding sequence is TGTGCCTGGGGGACCCGCCTGGGGCCCCTCCACTTT. Its protein product is CAWGTRLGPLHF.

This chain links TRBV5-1 with TRBJ1-5; D not resolved. Germline V gene sequence: CDR1 SGHRS, CDR2 YFSETQ. V was trimmed by 4 bases and J by 3 bases, leaving 17 bases between them. The CDR3 length is 16 residues. CDR3 region: CASSTGELSNNQPQHF. Written as DNA, the CDR3 is TGCGCCAGCAGCACTGGGGAATTGTCGAACAATCAGCCCCAGCATTTT. Using reference TRBV5-1 and TRBJ1-5 for the parts outside the CDR3, the full variable domain is KAGVTQTPRYLIKTRGQQVTLSCSPISGHRSVSWYQQTPGQGLQFLFEYFSETQRNKGNFPGRFSGRQFSNSRSEMNVSTLELGDSALYLCASSTGELSNNQPQHFGDGTRLSIL.

J is TRBJ2-2 and V is TRBV5-1; possible D gene TRBD2, 5 bases. V dropped 3 bases and J dropped 4 bases, with 13 bases sitting between them. The CDR3 spans 15 residues. The V gene's germline CDR1 is SGHRS and CDR2 YFSETQ. The CDR3 reads CASSSGSVGTGELFF. CDR3 bases: TGCGCCAGCAGCTCAGGTAGCGTAGGCACCGGGGAGCTGTTTTTT.

The chain has TRBV30 and TRBJ1-2; unclear D gene. With 0 bases removed from V and 7 bases from J, the gap between germline ends came to 15 bases. Germline loops: CDR1 GTSNPN, CDR2 SVGIG (reference sequence). The CDR3 totals 14 residues. CDR3 sequence (DNA): TGTGCCTGGAGTGTAAGATCCGCGGTGGGTGGCTACACCTTC. Encoded protein: CAWSVRSAVGGYTF. Looking up the rest from reference TRBV30 and TRBJ1-2 gives the full variable domain: SQTIHQWPATLVQPVGSPLSLECTVEGTSNPNLYWYRQAAGRGLQLLFYSVGIGQISSEVPQNLSASRPQDRQFILSSKKLLLSDSGFYLCAWSVRSAVGGYTFGSGTRLTVV.

The chain carries TRBV12-3 or TRBV12-4 and TRBJ2-7; tentatively, D is TRBD1 or TRBD2 (5 bases each). V was pared by 4 bases and J by 1 base, with 5 bases between. The CDR3 loop spans 12 amino acids. This chain's CDR3 is CASSWGSYEQYF. The CDR3 DNA follows: TGTGCCAGCAGTTGGGGGTCCTACGAGCAGTACTTC.

The chain couples TRBV3-1 (or the pseudogene TRBV3-2) to TRBJ2-7; no clear D gene. In germline, CDR1 is LGHDT, CDR2 YNNKEL (reference sequence). V was cut by 4 bases and J by 3 bases, with 10 bases left in between. This CDR3 has 13 residues. The CDR3 is CASSPVGDYEQYF. The CDR3 DNA reads TGTGCCAGCAGCCCCGTGGGCGACTACGAGCAGTACTTC.

The genes are TRBV19 and TRBJ2-1; tentatively, D is TRBD2 (6 bases). Per the germline V gene, CDR1 is LNHDA and CDR2 is SQIVND (reference sequence). Trimming removed 2 bases at V and 6 bases at J, with 14 bases between. The CDR3 runs 15 residues. DNA of the CDR3: TGTGCCAGTAGTATAACCGGGGGACGGGGCAATGAGCAGTTCTTC. It codes for CASSITGGRGNEQFF.

The CDR3: CASSKGGGTYNEQFF. The CDR3 DNA follows: TGTGCCAGCAGCAAGGGCGGGGGCACCTACAATGAGCAGTTCTTC. The chain has TRBV3-1 (or the pseudogene TRBV3-2) and TRBJ2-1; weak D call: TRBD2 (7 bases). Per the germline V gene, CDR1 is LGHDT and CDR2 is YNNKEL (reference sequence). The CDR3 is made up of 15 amino acids. Trimming removed 5 bases from V and 2 bases from J, with 13 bases in between.

The chain has TRBV7-8 and TRBJ1-2; D unclear. Trimming left V 4 bases short and J 4 bases short, with 10 bases between. Germline CDR1 and CDR2: SGHVS and FQNEAQ. This CDR3 spans 13 amino acids. CDR3 coding DNA: TGTGCCAGCAGCTCTTCTTCTAGCTATGGCTACACCTTC. Its translation is CASSSSSSYGYTF.

J is TRBJ2-5 and V is TRBV10-2; 13 nucleotides match TRBD2. CDR1 is WSHSY, CDR2 SAAADI, per germline. V dropped 7 bases and J dropped 5; count of bases not matched to a gene: 1. The CDR3 has 13 residues. In nucleotides, the CDR3 is TGCGCCAGCACGGGACTAGCGGGGGAGACCCAGTACTTC. Protein sequence: CASTGLAGETQYF.

V and J are TRBV10-1 and TRBJ1-4, with TRBD1 as a possible D gene (6 bases). CDR3 length: 15 amino acids. V was clipped by 3 bases and J by 4 bases, with 12 bases between them. Germline V CDR1 and CDR2: WNHNN, SYGVQD (reference sequence). The CDR3 nucleotides read TGCGCCAGCAGTGATATAGGACAGCGTAATGAAAAACTGTTTTTT. Translation: CASSDIGQRNEKLFF.

Turning to this clone: The junction departs from the called germline gene at one end, perhaps through a read error. J is TRBJ1-6 and V is TRBV27, with 9 bases lining up with TRBD1. Germline values: CDR1 MNHEY, CDR2 SMNVEV (reference sequence). This CDR3 has 15 residues. CDR3 nucleotides: TGTGCCAGCAGCTTATCCGGGACAGGGATATCACCCCTCCACTTT. The encoded protein is CASSLSGTGISPLHF.

V and J are TRBV10-2 and TRBJ2-6; D not resolved. Germline V gene sequence: CDR1 WSHSY, CDR2 SAAADI. The V end lost 9 bases, the J end lost 1 base, and 7 bases lay between the germline ends. The CDR3 sequence is 13 residues long. CDR3 in DNA: TGCGCCAGTTCCCTATCTGGGGCCAACGTCCTGACTTTC. Protein product: CASSLSGANVLTF.

The J gene is TRBJ2-2, the V gene TRBV6-4, with 8 positions matching TRBD2. Losses at the gene ends were 5 bases for V and 6 bases for J; bases not matched to a gene: 11. From germline, CDR1 is MRHNA and CDR2 SNTAGT. CDR3 length: 16 residues. CDR3 in amino acids: CASSPSGTRVAGELFF. CDR3 coding DNA: TGTGCCAGCAGTCCATCCGGGACTAGAGTAGCCGGGGAGCTGTTTTTT.

The chain combines TRBV5-5 with TRBJ1-1; TRBD1 aligns across 7 bases. CDR1 and CDR2 from the germline V gene are SGHKS and YYEKEE (reference sequence). The CDR3 has 16 residues. V gave up 4 bases and J gave up 0 bases; unmatched junction bases: 9. CDR3 nucleotides: TGTGCCAGCAGCCAACAGGGGTGGGTAGTGAACACTGAAGCTTTCTTT. Amino acids: CASSQQGWVVNTEAFF.

The chain carries TRBV30 and TRBJ1-5; D might be TRBD1 (5 bases). V dropped 1 base and J dropped 3 bases, with 10 bases sitting between them. The germline CDR1 and CDR2 sequences are GTSNPN and SVGIG (reference sequence). This CDR3 comprises 14 residues. The CDR3 DNA reads TGTGCCTGGAGTGGCCAGGGTACCAATCAGCCCCAGCATTTT. It is translated as CAWSGQGTNQPQHF.

This clone appeared once. The chain couples TRBV7-2 to TRBJ1-2; D unresolved. The germline V gene encodes CDR1 SGHTA and CDR2 FQGNSA. V gave up 0 bases and J gave up 8 bases, with 19 bases separating them. CDR3 length: 16 amino acids. CDR3 region: CASSLAAGSGLWGYTF. CDR3 in DNA: TGTGCCAGCAGCTTAGCGGCAGGATCTGGACTATGGGGCTACACCTTC.

This clone showed up just once. V gene TRBV6-5 combines with J gene TRBJ1-1, with TRBD1 identical over 8 bases. The CDR3 totals 15 residues. Germline V gene sequence: CDR1 MNHEY, CDR2 SVGAGI. V was pared by 5 bases and J by 8 bases, with 13 bases of the junction left unmatched. The CDR3 protein is CASSTPRTGIREAFF. CDR3 coding DNA: TGTGCCAGCAGTACCCCCCGGACAGGGATTAGGGAAGCTTTCTTT.

CDR3 nucleotide sequence: TGTGCCAGCAGGAAGGACAGCAACTACGAGCAGTACTTC. It translates to CASRKDSNYEQYF. The chain joins TRBV27 to TRBJ2-7; a weak D match, TRBD1 (6 bases). Germline V gives CDR1 MNHEY, CDR2 SMNVEV (reference sequence). V was trimmed by 6 bases and J by 3 bases, leaving 12 bases between them. The CDR3 extends over 13 amino acids.

The rearrangement links TRBV19 to TRBJ1-2; a weak D match, TRBD1 (6 bases). The V end lost 5 bases, the J end lost 8 bases, and 15 bases lay between the germline ends. The CDR3 consists of 13 residues. Germline V gene lookup returns CDR1 LNHDA and CDR2 SQIVND (reference sequence). CDR3 coding DNA: TGTGCCAGTAGTCTGGACAGTCTTTACGGCTACACCTTC. Translation gives CASSLDSLYGYTF.

The genes are TRBV2 and TRBJ1-5; TRBD1 agrees at 9 bases. J gave up 2 bases and V 5 bases, and 4 bases lay outside the gene matches. Germline CDR1 and CDR2: SNHLY and FYNNEI. The CDR3 has 15 amino acids. CDR3 nucleotide sequence: TGTGCCAGCAGTCCGACAGGGGGACGCAATCAGCCCCAGCATTTT. Protein sequence: CASSPTGGRNQPQHF.

The V gene is TRBV11-2, the J gene TRBJ2-3, with no clear D. The V end was cut by 5 bases, the J end by 2 bases, with 11 bases between. Germline values: CDR1 SGHAT, CDR2 FQNNGV. The CDR3 is made up of 14 amino acids. The DNA of the CDR3 is TGTGCCAGCAGCCCCCTTGAAATCACAGATACGCAGTATTTT. Protein sequence: CASSPLEITDTQYF. The full variable domain, completed using reference TRBV11-2 and TRBJ2-3, is EAGVAQSPRYKIIEKRQSVAFWCNPISGHATLYWYQQILGQGPKLLIQFQNNGVVDDSQLPKDRFSAERLKGVDSTLKIQPAKLEDSAVYLCASSPLEITDTQYFGPGTRLTVL.

The rearrangement joins TRBV2 to TRBJ2-2; 12 nucleotides agree with TRBD2. The CDR3 loop spans 15 amino acids. Germline CDR1 is SNHLY and CDR2 is FYNNEI. The trim removed 4 bases at V and 5 bases at J, leaving 2 bases unmatched. The CDR3 nucleotides read TGTGCCAGCAGTGCTGGACTAGCGGGAACCGGGGAGCTGTTTTTT. Encoded protein: CASSAGLAGTGELFF.

This sequence joins TRBV10-2 and TRBJ2-1; 9 bases agree with TRBD1. V lost 2 bases to trimming and J lost 2 bases; unmatched junction nucleotides: 7. Germline-derived CDR1 and CDR2 are WSHSY and SAAADI. The CDR3 spans 17 residues. CDR3 sequence: CASSEPYRGPPYNEQFF. CDR3 sequence (DNA): TGCGCCAGCAGTGAGCCTTACAGGGGGCCCCCCTACAATGAGCAGTTCTTC.